The TCR beta chain under discussion was sequenced for a study of cytomegalovirus exposure and HLA in healthy donors. In the PCR, 60 Vbeta and 13 Jbeta primers were used. Sequencing was performed with immunoSEQ multiplex PCR; in TCRdb, only in-frame clones are kept and a portion is missing. The data hold about 52,000 clones, with approximately 77% observed a single time. After removal of 6 bases from V and 5 bases from J, the junction contained 11 bases not matched to a gene. Looked up from germline, CDR1 is MNHEY and CDR2 is SMNVEV (reference sequence). This CDR3 spans 15 amino acids. J is TRBJ2-5 and V is TRBV27; 8 bases are a match to TRBD1. The sample consisted of PBMCs. The sequence was obtained from a woman aged 45-65 years in good health and CMV-seronegative. The CDR3 bases are TGTGCCAGCAGCCCACAGGGGGTACGGTCGGAGACCCAGTACTTC. Translation: CASSPQGVRSETQYF.